This TCR beta chain originates from a study of blood T cell repertoires in COVID-19 (dated by TCRdb to the early 2020s). About the investigation overall: Samples from collaborators originated in the United States, Italy and Spain and spanned both the acute and convalescent phases of COVID-19. The prospective study material was composed of cDNA or gDNA derived from T cells, B-cell-depleted T cells, or PBMCs. The dataset comprised deeply sampled blood TCRbeta repertoires from subjects exposed to, actively infected with, or recovered from COVID-19. A freely available public database, intended as a resource for researchers studying the immune response to SARS-CoV-2, is where the repertoires were released. Samples came from the ongoing ImmuneRACE study (first 160 participants) plus 1,254 subjects from 6 global collaborators. Sample metadata almost always included a de-identified subject ID, COVID-19 status, age in years and sex. Where available, HLA class I and class II types were obtained from metadata supplied by the sample provider rather than from assay-based typing.

Spanning cysteine to phenylalanine, the CDR3 consists of 18 amino acids. Of all the DNA, just the CDR3 is kept, 54 bases in frame from base 1. The germline V gene sets CDR1 to SGHNT and CDR2 to YENEEA. Compared with germline, V lacks 5 bases and J lacks 2 bases; bases without a gene match: 6. Participants in the prospective study were enrolled through a virtual design, were aged about 18 to 100 years, and lived in roughly 24 United States geographic areas. In the prospective study, cohorts were assigned on the basis of participant-reported clinical history obtained from a screening survey and a study questionnaire. ImmuneRACE Cohort 3 recovered participants were defined by two consecutive negative NP/OP PCR tests, healthcare professional clearance, or symptom resolution. Mobile phlebotomists in the prospective study collected whole blood, serum and a nasopharyngeal or oropharyngeal swab from every participant. Over an approximately 2-month period, participants in the prospective study had the option of providing additional blood draws and questionnaires. Prospective study blood samples were shipped either frozen or at room temperature before DNA extraction.

TCRbeta CDR3 regions were amplified from genomic DNA by means of the immunoSEQ Assay, a bias-controlled multiplex PCR. In the authors' own workflow: The number of nucleated cells in each sample was estimated from the amplification of reference gene primers within the assay. Sequence reads were collapsed and filtered to measure the absolute abundance of every unique TCRbeta CDR3 rearrangement. Productive Simpson clonality was computed per sample as the square root of Simpson's diversity index over productive rearrangements. TCRdb limited this immuneACCESS table to in-frame rearrangements with V and J called. A share of clones is missing; checked studies link under half to unresolved V genes, and the rest is unexplained. V and J calls and clone size come straight from that table; D and trimming were deduced from the DNA. The sample includes 250,000 or so clones, with 70% to 85% observed a single time. Under 2% of the sample lies in the top ten.

The full study reports these points: The quantity of clinical and demographic metadata differed by source and by participant and was supplied without curation.

Worth noting for this clone: Its target antigen remains unknown. The input lacks base qualities; no much larger clone sits a single base away.

This receptor was taken from a man in his fifties or sixties who had recovered from COVID-19. The specimen sequenced was PBMCs or T cells enriched from blood (not recorded which). The chain links TRBV11-3 with TRBJ2-1, with 16 junctional bases fitting TRBD2. Here is the DNA: TGTGCCAGCAGCCTGGGACTAGCGGGGGGGCCGGCCTACAATGAGCAGTTCTTC. This is translated as CASSLGLAGGPAYNEQFF.